These 19 T cell receptor beta chains came from one sample sequenced in a study of HIV-infected children after antiretroviral therapy interruption. A 3' RACE protocol on RNA, with unique molecular identifiers, produced the TCR library. TCRdb used MiXCR to reprocess the 3' RACE reads, holding one entry per CDR3 protein. There are approximately 95,000 distinct CDR3 sequences in the sample; about 6.9% occur only once, and 1% to 1.3% lies in the top ten. Treatment reported: PENTA 11 planned treatment interruption arm or continuous ART arm. The source was CD45RA+ CD4+ T cells from PBMCs, pooled from several time points, collected from a donor given antiretroviral therapy, either interrupted or continuous. Subset defined: naive CD4+ CD45RA+ CD45RO- T cells. The receptors come from a pool of human donors with HIV.

This clonotype showed up many times. The rearrangement uses TRBV6-4 and TRBJ2-2; D is possibly TRBD1 (5 bases). Germline lookup yields CDR1 MRHNA and CDR2 SNTAGT. V was trimmed by 2 bases and J by 6 bases, leaving 13 bases between them. This CDR3 region has 15 residues. CDR3 loop: CASSDQGNIPGELFF. DNA of the CDR3: TGTGCCAGCAGTGACCAGGGCAATATCCCCGGGGAGCTGTTTTTT.

This clonotype was seen repeatedly, ten times or more. The chain employs TRBV14 and TRBJ1-6, with 12 bases aligning to TRBD1. The CDR3 covers 18 residues. Unmatched junction bases numbered 5, after V lost 0 bases and J lost 5 bases. Germline V gene lookup returns CDR1 SGHDN and CDR2 FVKESK. CDR3 sequence reads: CASSQDARDRGHNSPLHF. The CDR3, as DNA: TGTGCCAGCAGCCAAGACGCTAGGGACAGGGGGCATAATTCACCCCTCCACTTT.

This clonotype showed up many times. The CDR3 region has the DNA TGTGCCAGCAGCTCCCTCATTCAGACCCAGTACTTC. This codes for CASSSLIQTQYF. The chain has TRBV12-3 or TRBV12-4 and TRBJ2-5; D remains ambiguous. V was shortened by 6 bases and J by 6 bases, with 11 bases between the two germline ends. This CDR3 comprises 12 residues.

This clonotype was seen many times. The chain couples TRBV5-1 to TRBJ1-4; possible D gene TRBD1, 5 bases. The CDR3 is 13 amino acids. The V end was cut by 2 bases, the J end by 11 bases, with 13 bases between. Per germline, CDR1 SGHRS and CDR2 YFSETQ. The CDR3 here is CASSFSTDDKLFF. The CDR3 nucleotides are TGCGCCAGCAGCTTCTCGACAGACGACAAACTGTTTTTT.

This clonotype was picked up many times. The rearrangement joins TRBV3-1 to TRBJ2-7; D ambiguous. Deletions cut 6 bases from V and 3 bases from J, with 6 bases between. CDR1 and CDR2 from the germline V gene are LGHDT and YNNKEL (reference sequence). The CDR3 sequence is 11 residues long. As DNA, the CDR3 is TGTGCCAGCAGTCGAGACTACGAGCAGTACTTC. Translation: CASSRDYEQYF.

The J gene is TRBJ2-1, the V gene TRBV29-1, with D uncertain. The CDR3 loop spans 12 amino acids. V was pared by 7 bases and J by 10 bases, with 17 bases between. In germline, CDR1 is SQVTM, CDR2 ANQGSEA. The CDR3 sequence is CSAGRDGQEQFF. In nucleotides, the CDR3 is TGCAGCGCCGGCCGAGACGGCCAGGAGCAGTTCTTC.

The chain couples TRBV6-1 to TRBJ1-2; no clear D gene. V dropped 0 bases and J dropped 5 bases, with 10 bases sitting between them. The length of the CDR3 is 14 residues. The germline V gene has CDR1 MNHNS and CDR2 SASEGT. The chain's CDR3 is CASSEALGPYGYTF. The CDR3 nucleotides are TGTGCCAGCAGTGAAGCGCTTGGACCTTATGGCTACACCTTC.

This clonotype appeared many times. The genes are TRBV21-1 and TRBJ2-7; the table's D call TRBD1 went unverified against the DNA. TRBV21-1 is termed a pseudogene. The CDR3 sequence is 16 residues long. CDR3 amino acids: CATPRRGTATSYEQYF. The CDR3 nucleotides are TGTGCCACCCCCAGGAGGGGGACAGCCACTTCCTACGAGCAGTACTTC.

The V gene is TRBV27, the J gene TRBJ1-6; D might be TRBD1 (5 bases). This CDR3 contains 15 residues. Germline CDR1 is MNHEY and CDR2 is SMNVEV (reference sequence). Deletions cut 3 bases from V and 0 bases from J, with 6 bases between. CDR3 residues: CASSFRDSYNSPLHF. CDR3 sequence (DNA): TGTGCCAGCAGTTTCAGGGACTCCTATAATTCACCCCTCCACTTT.

This clonotype was detected ten times or more. CDR3 nucleotides: TGTGCCAGTAGTACGGGAGTGACAGATACGCAGTATTTT. Translated: CASSTGVTDTQYF. The J gene is TRBJ2-3, the V gene TRBV19; a possible D gene is TRBD2 (6 bases). Deletions cut 4 bases from V and 3 bases from J, with 8 bases between. The CDR3 extends over 13 amino acids. Germline loops: CDR1 LNHDA, CDR2 SQIVND (reference sequence).

The table lists this clonotype with a few counts. The chain recombines TRBV14 with TRBJ2-7; no definite D call. Germline V CDR1 and CDR2: SGHDN, FVKESK. The CDR3 length is 14 residues. Trimming removed 3 bases from V and 0 bases from J, with 9 bases in between. CDR3 loop: CASSHQTSSYEQYF. CDR3 DNA sequence: TGTGCCAGCAGCCATCAAACCAGCTCCTACGAGCAGTACTTC.

This sequence joins TRBV29-1 and TRBJ1-1; D not resolved. From germline, CDR1 is SQVTM and CDR2 ANQGSEA. V gave up 6 bases and J gave up 4 bases, with 15 bases separating them. The CDR3 contains 13 residues. CDR3: CSVALGPSTEAFF. CDR3 coding DNA: TGCAGCGTGGCCTTAGGGCCCAGCACTGAAGCTTTCTTT. Supplemented by reference TRBV29-1 and TRBJ1-1, the full variable domain reads SAVISQKPSRDICQRGTSLTIQCQVDSQVTMMFWYRQQPGQSLTLIATANQGSEATYESGFVIDKFPISRPNLTFSTLTVSNMSPEDSSIYLCSVALGPSTEAFFGQGTRLTVV.

This clonotype was seen many times. The CDR3 here is CAISPGGAFMDTQYF. CDR3 nucleotides: TGTGCCATCAGCCCCGGGGGGGCGTTTATGGATACGCAGTATTTT. The chain couples TRBV10-3 to TRBJ2-3; 8 bases fit TRBD2. The CDR3 totals 15 residues. The trim removed 6 bases at V and 6 bases at J, leaving 11 bases unmatched. Germline V gene sequence: CDR1 ENHRY, CDR2 SYGVKD.

The sample holds many counts of this clonotype. CDR3 coding DNA: TGTGCCAGCAGTTTCGGACAGTTTCAGTACTTC. As protein: CASSFGQFQYF. The J gene is TRBJ2-4, the V gene TRBV12-3 or TRBV12-4; the D gene is possibly TRBD1 (6 bases). This CDR3 contains 11 residues. Trimming took 3 bases from V and 11 from J, leaving 8 bases between them.

This clonotype occurred many times. The chain carries TRBV5-4 and TRBJ2-3, with TRBD2 identical over 7 bases. The V segment lost 0 bases and the J segment 2 bases; nucleotides outside the gene matches: 6. The germline V gene has CDR1 SGHNT and CDR2 YYREEE (reference sequence). CDR3 length equals 16 residues. In DNA, the CDR3 is TGTGCCAGCAGCTTGGAACGGGCGGGAGCCACAGATACGCAGTATTTT. This encodes CASSLERAGATDTQYF.

The table lists this clonotype with a few counts. V and J are TRBV28 and TRBJ2-7; 8 bases fit TRBD2. Germline lookup yields CDR1 MDHEN and CDR2 SYDVKM. CDR3 length: 14 residues. The V and J ends lost 6 bases and 2 bases, in that order; junction bases with no gene match: 6. The CDR3: CASSLPGGAYEQYF. The CDR3 DNA follows: TGTGCCAGCAGCCTCCCGGGAGGGGCCTACGAGCAGTACTTC.

The sample holds many counts of this clonotype. This chain joins TRBV19 and TRBJ2-3; 8 bases fit TRBD2. This CDR3 spans 14 amino acids. Trimming removed 3 bases from V and 4 bases from J; junction bases left unmatched: 3. Germline assignment: CDR1 LNHDA and CDR2 SQIVND (reference sequence). The CDR3 here is CASSMERESDTQYF. The CDR3 region has the DNA TGTGCCAGTAGTATGGAGCGGGAGTCAGATACGCAGTATTTT.

This clonotype was observed a handful of times. This chain joins TRBV5-1 and TRBJ1-1; the D gene is possibly TRBD1 (5 bases). In germline, CDR1 is SGHRS, CDR2 YFSETQ. This CDR3 contains 15 residues. Trimming shortened V by 6 bases and J by 4 bases, and 19 bases separated the two germline ends. The CDR3: CASNHGDTGVTEAFF. The CDR3, as DNA: TGCGCCAGCAATCACGGAGACACAGGAGTCACTGAAGCTTTCTTT.

This clonotype was counted many times. In DNA form, the CDR3 reads TGCGCCAGCAGCTTGACCCCAGGGGGCTTCTATGGCTACACCTTC. As protein: CASSLTPGGFYGYTF. V usage is TRBV5-1 and J usage is TRBJ1-2, with 8 bases identical to TRBD1. The CDR3 has 15 amino acids. V shed 1 base, J shed 4 bases, and the junction held 6 bases outside the gene matches. CDR1 and CDR2 from the germline V gene are SGHRS and YFSETQ.